This T cell receptor (beta chain) was identified in a study of human T cells and chemical hapten exposure. Study in general: Yields of TCR per sample differed, chiefly owing to small differences in pooled library volume.

This clonotype occurred a few times. The V gene lost 2 bases and the J gene lost 5 bases, with 15 bases spanning the gap. The CDR3 runs 15 residues. From germline, CDR1 is KGHSH and CDR2 LQKENI. One entry per CDR3 protein, called by TCRdb with MiXCR from the RACE reads. This table has under 450,000 distinct CDR3 sequences, about 6% appearing once. Stated time point: patch test 2, 6 weeks after DPC sensitization. As to treatment: therapeutic diphenylcyclopropenone sensitization with weekly scalp DPC. Unfractionated whole blood yielded total RNA. V and J are TRBV18 and TRBJ2-5, with TRBD2 as a possible D gene (7 bases). The sequence was obtained from a woman between 18 and 30 years old with alopecia areata. Some clones in this sample may be carry-over from other donors' samples. The specimen was whole blood, collected in connection with sensitization to the hapten diphenylcyclopropenone (DPC). This CDR3 reads CASSPSGGSLETQYF. CDR3 coding DNA: TGTGCCAGCTCACCATCGGGGGGCAGTCTGGAGACCCAGTACTTC.